This T cell receptor (beta chain) was captured by sequencing in a study of T cell changes during pregnancy in multiple sclerosis. Clones were read by immunoSEQ multiplex PCR, and TCRdb kept only the in-frame ones, dropping some. The repertoire holds 25,000 to 30,000 clones, with 70% to 90% as singletons. V was clipped by 4 bases and J by 2 bases; unmatched bases: 4. The V gene's germline CDR1 is SQVTM and CDR2 ANQGSEA. This CDR3 has 13 amino acids. Material: CD8+ T cells from peripheral blood mononuclear cells, obtained before pregnancy. V is TRBV29-1 and J is TRBJ2-5, with TRBD2 matching over 7 bases. The receptor comes from a female donor with multiple sclerosis, enrolled in a pregnancy study. CDR3 protein: CSVGLAVQETQYF. The CDR3 DNA reads as TGCAGCGTTGGCCTAGCGGTACAAGAGACCCAGTACTTC.